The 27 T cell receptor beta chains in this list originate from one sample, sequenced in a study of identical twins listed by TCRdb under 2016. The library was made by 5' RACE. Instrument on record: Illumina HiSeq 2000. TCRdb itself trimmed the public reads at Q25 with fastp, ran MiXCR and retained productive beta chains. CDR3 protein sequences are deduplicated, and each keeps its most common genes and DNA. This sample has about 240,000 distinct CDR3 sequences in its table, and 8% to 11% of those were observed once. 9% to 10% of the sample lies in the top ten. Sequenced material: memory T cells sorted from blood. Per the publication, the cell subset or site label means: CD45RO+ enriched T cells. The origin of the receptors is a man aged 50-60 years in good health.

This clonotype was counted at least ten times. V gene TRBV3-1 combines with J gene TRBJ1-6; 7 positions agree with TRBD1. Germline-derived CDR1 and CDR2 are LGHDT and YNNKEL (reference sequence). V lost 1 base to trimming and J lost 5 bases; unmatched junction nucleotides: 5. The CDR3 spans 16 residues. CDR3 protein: CASSQVTGKHNSPLHF. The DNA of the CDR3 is TGTGCCAGCAGCCAAGTGACAGGGAAACATAATTCACCCCTCCACTTT.

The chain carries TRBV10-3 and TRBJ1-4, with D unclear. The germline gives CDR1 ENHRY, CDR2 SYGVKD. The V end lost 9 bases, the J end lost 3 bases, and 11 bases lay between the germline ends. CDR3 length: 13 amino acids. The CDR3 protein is CAIATNPNEKLFF. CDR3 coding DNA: TGTGCCATTGCGACAAACCCTAATGAAAAACTGTTTTTT.

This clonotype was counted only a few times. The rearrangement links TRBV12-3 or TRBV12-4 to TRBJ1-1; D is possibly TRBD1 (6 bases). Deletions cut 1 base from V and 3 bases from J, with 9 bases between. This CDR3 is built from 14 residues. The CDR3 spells CASSLGGPDTEAFF. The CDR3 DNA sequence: TGTGCCAGCAGTTTAGGGGGGCCGGACACTGAAGCTTTCTTT.

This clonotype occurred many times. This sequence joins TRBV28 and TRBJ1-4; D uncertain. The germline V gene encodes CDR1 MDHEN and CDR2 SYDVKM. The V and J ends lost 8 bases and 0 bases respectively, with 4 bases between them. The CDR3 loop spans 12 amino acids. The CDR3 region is CASEATNEKLFF. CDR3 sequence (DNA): TGTGCCAGCGAAGCAACTAATGAAAAACTGTTTTTT.

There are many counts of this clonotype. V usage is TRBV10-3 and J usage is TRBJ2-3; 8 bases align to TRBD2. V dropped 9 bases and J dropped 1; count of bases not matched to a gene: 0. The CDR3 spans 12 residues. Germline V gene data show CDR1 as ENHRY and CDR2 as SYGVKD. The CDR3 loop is CAISGGTDTQYF. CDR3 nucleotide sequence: TGTGCCATTAGCGGGGGCACAGATACGCAGTATTTT.

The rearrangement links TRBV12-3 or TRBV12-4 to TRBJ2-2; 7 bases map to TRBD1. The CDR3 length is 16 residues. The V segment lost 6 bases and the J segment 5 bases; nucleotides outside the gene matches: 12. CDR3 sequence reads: CASRPSGQTTTGELFF. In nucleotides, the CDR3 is TGTGCCAGCAGGCCCTCGGGACAGACTACAACCGGGGAGCTGTTTTTT.

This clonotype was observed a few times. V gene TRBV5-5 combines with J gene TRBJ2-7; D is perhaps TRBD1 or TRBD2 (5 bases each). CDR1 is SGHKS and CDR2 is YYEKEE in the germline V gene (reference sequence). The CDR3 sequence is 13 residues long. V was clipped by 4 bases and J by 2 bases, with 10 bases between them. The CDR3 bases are TGTGCCAGCAGCGGGACCGTGACCTACGAGCAGTACTTC. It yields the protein CASSGTVTYEQYF.

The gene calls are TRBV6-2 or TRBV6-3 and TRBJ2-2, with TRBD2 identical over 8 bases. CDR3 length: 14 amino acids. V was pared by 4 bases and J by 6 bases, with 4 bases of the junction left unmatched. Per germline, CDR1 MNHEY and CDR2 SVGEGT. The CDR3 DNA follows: TGTGCCAGCAGTTCCCGGACTAGCTCCGGGGAGCTGTTTTTT. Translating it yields CASSSRTSSGELFF.

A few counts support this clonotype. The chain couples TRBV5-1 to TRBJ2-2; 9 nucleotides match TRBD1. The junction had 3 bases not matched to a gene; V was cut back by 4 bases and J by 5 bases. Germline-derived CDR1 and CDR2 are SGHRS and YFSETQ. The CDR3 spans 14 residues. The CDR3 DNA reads TGCGCCAGCAGCAGGGACAGGGTAACCGGGGAGCTGTTTTTT. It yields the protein CASSRDRVTGELFF.

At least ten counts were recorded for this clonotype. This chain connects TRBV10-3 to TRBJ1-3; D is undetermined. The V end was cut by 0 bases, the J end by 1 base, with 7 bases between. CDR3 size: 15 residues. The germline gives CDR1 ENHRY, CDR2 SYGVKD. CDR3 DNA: TGTGCCATCAGTGAGTCGTCCGGTTCTGGAAACACCATATATTTT. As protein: CAISESSGSGNTIYF.

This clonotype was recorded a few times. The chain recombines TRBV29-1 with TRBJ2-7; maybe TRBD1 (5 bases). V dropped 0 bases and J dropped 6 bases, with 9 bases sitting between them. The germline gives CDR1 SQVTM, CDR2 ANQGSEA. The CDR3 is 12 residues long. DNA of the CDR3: TGCAGCGTTGAAGATGCAGGGATCGAGCAGTACTTC. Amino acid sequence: CSVEDAGIEQYF.

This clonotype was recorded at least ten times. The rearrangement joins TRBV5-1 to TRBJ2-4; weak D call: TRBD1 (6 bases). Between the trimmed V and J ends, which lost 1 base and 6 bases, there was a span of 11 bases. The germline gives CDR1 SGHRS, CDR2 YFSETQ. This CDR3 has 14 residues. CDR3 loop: CASSLNREINIQYF. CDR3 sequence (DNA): TGCGCCAGCAGCTTGAACAGGGAGATAAACATTCAGTACTTC.

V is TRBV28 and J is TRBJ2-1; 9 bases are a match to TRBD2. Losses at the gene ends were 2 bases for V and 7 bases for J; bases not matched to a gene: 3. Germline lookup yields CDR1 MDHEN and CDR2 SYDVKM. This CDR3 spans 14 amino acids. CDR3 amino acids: CASSLLAGKNEQFF. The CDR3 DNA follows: TGTGCCAGCAGTTTACTAGCGGGAAAGAATGAGCAGTTCTTC.

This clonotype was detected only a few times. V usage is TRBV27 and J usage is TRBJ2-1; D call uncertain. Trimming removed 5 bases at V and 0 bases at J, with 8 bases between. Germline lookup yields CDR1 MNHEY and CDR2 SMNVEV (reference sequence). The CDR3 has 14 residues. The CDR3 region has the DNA TGTGCCAGCAGTCTGCAGAGCTCCTACAATGAGCAGTTCTTC. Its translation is CASSLQSSYNEQFF.

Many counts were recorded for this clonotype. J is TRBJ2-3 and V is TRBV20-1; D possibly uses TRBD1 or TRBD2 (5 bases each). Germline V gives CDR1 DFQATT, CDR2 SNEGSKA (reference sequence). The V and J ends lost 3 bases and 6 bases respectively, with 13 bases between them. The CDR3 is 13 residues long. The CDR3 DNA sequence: TGCAGTGCTAGGTTGGGGACCAAGGATACGCAGTATTTT. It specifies CSARLGTKDTQYF.

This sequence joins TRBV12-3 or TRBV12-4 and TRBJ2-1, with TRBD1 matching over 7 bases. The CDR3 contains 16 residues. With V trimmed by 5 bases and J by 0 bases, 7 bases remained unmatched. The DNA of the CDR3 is TGTGCCAGCAGTGTGACAGGGAAGGTCTCCTACAATGAGCAGTTCTTC. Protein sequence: CASSVTGKVSYNEQFF.

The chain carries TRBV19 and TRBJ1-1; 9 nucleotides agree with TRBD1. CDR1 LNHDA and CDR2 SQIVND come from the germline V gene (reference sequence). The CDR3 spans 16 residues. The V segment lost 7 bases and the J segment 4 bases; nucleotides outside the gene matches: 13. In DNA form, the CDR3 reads TGTGCCAGTACCGACAACAGGGGGCTGGGGGGCACTGAAGCTTTCTTT. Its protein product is CASTDNRGLGGTEAFF.

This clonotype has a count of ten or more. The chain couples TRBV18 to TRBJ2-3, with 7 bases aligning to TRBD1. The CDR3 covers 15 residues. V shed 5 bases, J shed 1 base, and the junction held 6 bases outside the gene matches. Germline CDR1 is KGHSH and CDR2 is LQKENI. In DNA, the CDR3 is TGTGCCAGCTCATCTTCAGGACAGGGCACAGATACGCAGTATTTT. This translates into CASSSSGQGTDTQYF.

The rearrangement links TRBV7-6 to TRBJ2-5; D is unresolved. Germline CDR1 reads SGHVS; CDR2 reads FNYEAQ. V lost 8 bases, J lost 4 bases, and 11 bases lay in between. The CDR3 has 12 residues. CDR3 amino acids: CASARGSETQYF. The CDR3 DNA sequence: TGTGCCAGCGCCAGAGGCTCAGAGACCCAGTACTTC.

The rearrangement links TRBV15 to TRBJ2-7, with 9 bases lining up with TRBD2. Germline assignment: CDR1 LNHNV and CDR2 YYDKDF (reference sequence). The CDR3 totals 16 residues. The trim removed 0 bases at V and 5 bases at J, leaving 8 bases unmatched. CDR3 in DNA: TGTGCCACCAGCAGAGATGCTATAGCGGGAGTTCACGAGCAGTACTTC. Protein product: CATSRDAIAGVHEQYF.

The CDR3 nucleotides read TGTGCCAGCAGCGTAATCGGGGAGGCCGTTAATGAGCAGTTCTTC. It codes for CASSVIGEAVNEQFF. This chain joins TRBV9 and TRBJ2-1, with D possibly being TRBD2 (6 bases). The CDR3 runs 15 residues. The V gene lost 1 base and the J gene lost 7 bases, with 15 bases spanning the gap. Germline V gives CDR1 SGDLS, CDR2 YYNGEE.

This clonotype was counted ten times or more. CDR3 protein: CASSFAKMAMNTGELFF. The CDR3 DNA reads TGTGCCAGCAGTTTCGCCAAAATGGCCATGAACACCGGGGAGCTGTTTTTT. The rearrangement uses TRBV12-3 or TRBV12-4 and TRBJ2-2; D call uncertain. This CDR3 has 17 amino acids. V gave up 3 bases and J gave up 1 base, with 15 bases separating them.

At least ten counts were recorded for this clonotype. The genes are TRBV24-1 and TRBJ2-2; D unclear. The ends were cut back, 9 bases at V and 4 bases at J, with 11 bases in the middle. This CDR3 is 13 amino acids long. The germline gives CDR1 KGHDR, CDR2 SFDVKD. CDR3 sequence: CATRRGSTGELFF. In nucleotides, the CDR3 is TGTGCCACCCGTCGTGGATCCACCGGGGAGCTGTTTTTT.

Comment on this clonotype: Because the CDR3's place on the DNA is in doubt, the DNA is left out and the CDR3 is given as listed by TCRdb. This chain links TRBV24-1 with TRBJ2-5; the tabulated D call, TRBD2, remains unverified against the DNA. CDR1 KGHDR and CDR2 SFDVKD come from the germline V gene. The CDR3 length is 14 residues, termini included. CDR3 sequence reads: CATSDFRGGETLYF.

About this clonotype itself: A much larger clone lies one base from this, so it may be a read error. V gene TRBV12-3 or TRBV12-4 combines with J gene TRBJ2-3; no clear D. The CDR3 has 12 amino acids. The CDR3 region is CVSSFHADTQYF. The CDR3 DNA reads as TGTGTCAGCAGTTTCCACGCAGATACGCAGTATTTT.

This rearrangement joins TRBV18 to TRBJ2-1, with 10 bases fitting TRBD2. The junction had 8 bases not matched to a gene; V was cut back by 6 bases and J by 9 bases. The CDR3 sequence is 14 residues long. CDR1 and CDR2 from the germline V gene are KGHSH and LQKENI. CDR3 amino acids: CASSQAGGPSEQFF. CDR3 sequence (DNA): TGTGCCAGCTCCCAAGCGGGAGGGCCCAGTGAGCAGTTCTTC.

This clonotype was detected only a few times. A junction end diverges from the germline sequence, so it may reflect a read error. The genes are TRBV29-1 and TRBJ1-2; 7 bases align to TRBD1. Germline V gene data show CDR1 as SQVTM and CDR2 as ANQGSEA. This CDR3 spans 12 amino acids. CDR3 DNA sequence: TGCAGCGTTGAAGATAGTCGGACAGGACCTATCTTC. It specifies CSVEDSRTGPIF.